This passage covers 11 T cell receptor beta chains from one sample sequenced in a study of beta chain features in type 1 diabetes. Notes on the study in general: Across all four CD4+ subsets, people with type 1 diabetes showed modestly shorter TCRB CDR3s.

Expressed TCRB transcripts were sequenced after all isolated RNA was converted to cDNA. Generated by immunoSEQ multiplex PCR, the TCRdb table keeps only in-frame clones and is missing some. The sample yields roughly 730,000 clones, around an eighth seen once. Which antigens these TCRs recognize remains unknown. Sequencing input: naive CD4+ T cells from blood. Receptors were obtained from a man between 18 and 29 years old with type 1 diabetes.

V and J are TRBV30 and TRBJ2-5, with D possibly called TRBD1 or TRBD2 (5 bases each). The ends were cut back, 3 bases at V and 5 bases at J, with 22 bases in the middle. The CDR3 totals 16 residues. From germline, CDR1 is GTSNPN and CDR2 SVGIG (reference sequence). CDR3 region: CAWSPGTALGGETQYF. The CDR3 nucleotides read TGTGCCTGGAGCCCCGGGACCGCCTTAGGTGGGGAGACCCAGTACTTC.

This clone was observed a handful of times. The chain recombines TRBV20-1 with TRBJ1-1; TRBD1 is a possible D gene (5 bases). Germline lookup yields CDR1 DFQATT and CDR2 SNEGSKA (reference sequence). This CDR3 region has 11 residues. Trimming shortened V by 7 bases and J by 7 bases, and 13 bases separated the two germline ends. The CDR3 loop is CSGQGFGEAFF. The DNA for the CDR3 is TGCAGTGGGCAGGGTTTCGGTGAAGCTTTCTTT.

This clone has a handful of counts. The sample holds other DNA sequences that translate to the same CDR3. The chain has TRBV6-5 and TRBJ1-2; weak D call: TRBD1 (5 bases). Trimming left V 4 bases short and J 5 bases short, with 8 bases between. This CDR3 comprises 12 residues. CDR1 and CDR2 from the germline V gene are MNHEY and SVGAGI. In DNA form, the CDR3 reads TGTGCCAGCAGTTTGGGACCGTATGGCTACACCTTC. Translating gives CASSLGPYGYTF.

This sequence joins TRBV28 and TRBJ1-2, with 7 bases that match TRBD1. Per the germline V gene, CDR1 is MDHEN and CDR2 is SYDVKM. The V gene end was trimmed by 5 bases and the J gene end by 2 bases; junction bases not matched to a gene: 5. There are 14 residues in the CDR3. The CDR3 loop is CASSATGPNYGYTF. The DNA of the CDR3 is TGTGCCAGCAGTGCGACAGGGCCCAACTATGGCTACACCTTC.

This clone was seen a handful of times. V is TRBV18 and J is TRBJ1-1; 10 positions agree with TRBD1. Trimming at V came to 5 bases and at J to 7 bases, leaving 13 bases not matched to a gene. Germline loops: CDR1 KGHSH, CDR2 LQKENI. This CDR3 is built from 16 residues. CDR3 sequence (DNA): TGTGCCAGCTCAGGAGGACAGGGGGTATTTGATGGTGAAGCTTTCTTT. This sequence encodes CASSGGQGVFDGEAFF.

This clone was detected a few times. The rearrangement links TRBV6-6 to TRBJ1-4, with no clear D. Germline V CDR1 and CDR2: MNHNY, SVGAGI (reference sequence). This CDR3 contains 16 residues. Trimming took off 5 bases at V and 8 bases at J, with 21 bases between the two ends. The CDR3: CASSRNLGAVSEKLFF. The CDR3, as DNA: TGTGCCAGCAGTCGGAACTTGGGTGCTGTTTCAGAAAAACTGTTTTTT.

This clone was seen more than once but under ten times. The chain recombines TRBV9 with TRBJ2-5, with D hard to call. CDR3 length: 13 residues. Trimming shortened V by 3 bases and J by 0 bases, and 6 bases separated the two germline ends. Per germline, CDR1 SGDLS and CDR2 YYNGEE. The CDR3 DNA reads TGTGCCAGCAGCGCCACCGACCAAGAGACCCAGTACTTC. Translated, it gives CASSATDQETQYF.

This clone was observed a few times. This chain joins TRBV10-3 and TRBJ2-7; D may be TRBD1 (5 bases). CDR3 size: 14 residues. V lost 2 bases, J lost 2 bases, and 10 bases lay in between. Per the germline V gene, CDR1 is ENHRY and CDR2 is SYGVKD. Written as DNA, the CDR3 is TGTGCCATCAGTGAGGGAGACAGACCCTACGAGCAGTACTTC. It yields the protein CAISEGDRPYEQYF.

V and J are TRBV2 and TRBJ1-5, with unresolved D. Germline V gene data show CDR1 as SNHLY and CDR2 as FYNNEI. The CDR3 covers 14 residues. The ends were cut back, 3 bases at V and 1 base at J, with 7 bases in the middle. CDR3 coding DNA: TGTGCCAGCAGTGACCGACTCAGCAATCAGCCCCAGCATTTT. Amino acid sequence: CASSDRLSNQPQHF. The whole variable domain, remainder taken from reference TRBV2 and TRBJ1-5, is EPEVTQTPSHQVTQMGQEVILRCVPISNHLYFYWYRQILGQKVEFLVSFYNNEISEKSEIFDDQFSVERPDGSNFTLKIRSTKLEDSAMYFCASSDRLSNQPQHFGDGTRLSIL.

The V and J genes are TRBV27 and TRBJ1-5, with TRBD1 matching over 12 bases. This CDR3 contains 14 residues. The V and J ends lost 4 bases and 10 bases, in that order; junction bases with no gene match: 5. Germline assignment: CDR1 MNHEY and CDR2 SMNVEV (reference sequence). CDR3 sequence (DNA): TGTGCCAGCAGTTCGGGACAGGGGGCGCTTCCCCAGCATTTT. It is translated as CASSSGQGALPQHF.

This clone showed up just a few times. CDR3 protein: CASSSGQGSVDYGYTF. The DNA of the CDR3 is TGCGCCAGCAGCTCGGGACAGGGATCCGTCGACTATGGCTACACCTTC. The V call is TRBV5-1, the J call TRBJ1-2; 9 nucleotides agree with TRBD1. Germline values: CDR1 SGHRS, CDR2 YFSETQ. The ends lost 3 bases at V and 3 bases at J; junction bases unmatched: 9. This CDR3 has 16 residues.